This T cell receptor beta chain came from a study of shared clonotypes between healthy human individuals. In this sample, this clone turned up once. The germline CDR1 and CDR2 sequences are LNHDA and SQIVND (reference sequence). This CDR3 has 16 amino acids. Trimming cost V 7 bases and J 5 bases; bases outside gene matches: 9. Using immunoSEQ multiplex PCR, the repertoire was profiled, and TCRdb retains in-frame clones only, with some absent. The sample lists around 2.1 million clones, 90% to 97% occurring once. Material: naive CD4+ T cells sorted from blood. Noted subset: CD45RA+ positively selected. This clonotype was obtained from a man between 18 and 29 years old in good health. V and J are TRBV19 and TRBJ1-6; TRBD1 matches at 9 bases. This CDR3 is CASTTGTGWNNSPLHF. The CDR3 region has the DNA TGTGCCAGTACCACCGGGACAGGGTGGAATAATTCACCCCTCCACTTT.